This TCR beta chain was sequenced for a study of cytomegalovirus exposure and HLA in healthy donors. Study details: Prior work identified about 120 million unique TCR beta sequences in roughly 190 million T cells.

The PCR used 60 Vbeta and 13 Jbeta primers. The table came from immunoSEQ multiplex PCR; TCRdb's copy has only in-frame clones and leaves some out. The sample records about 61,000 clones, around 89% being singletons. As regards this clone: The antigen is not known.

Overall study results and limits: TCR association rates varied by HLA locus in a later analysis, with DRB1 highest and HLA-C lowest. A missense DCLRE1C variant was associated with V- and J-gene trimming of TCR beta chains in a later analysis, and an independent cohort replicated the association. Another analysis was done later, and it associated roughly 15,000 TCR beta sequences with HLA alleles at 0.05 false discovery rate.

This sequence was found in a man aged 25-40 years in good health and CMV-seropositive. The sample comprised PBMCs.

Written as DNA, the CDR3 is TGTGCCAGCAGCTCTTCGGGACAGGGGGCAGGGACCGGGGAGCTGTTTTTT. This encodes CASSSSGQGAGTGELFF. The V and J genes are TRBV11-3 and TRBJ2-2; TRBD1 matches at 12 bases. Trimming took 4 bases from V and 5 from J; bases not matched to a gene: 8. Germline CDR1 reads SGHNT; CDR2 reads YENEEA. This CDR3 comprises 17 residues.